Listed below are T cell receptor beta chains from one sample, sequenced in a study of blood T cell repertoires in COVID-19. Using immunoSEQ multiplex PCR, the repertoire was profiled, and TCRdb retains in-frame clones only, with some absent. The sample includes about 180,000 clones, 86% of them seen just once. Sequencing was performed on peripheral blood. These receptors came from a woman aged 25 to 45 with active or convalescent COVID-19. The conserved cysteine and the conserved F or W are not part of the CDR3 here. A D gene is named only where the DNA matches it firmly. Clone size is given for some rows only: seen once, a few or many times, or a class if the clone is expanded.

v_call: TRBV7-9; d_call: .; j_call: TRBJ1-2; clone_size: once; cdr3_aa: ASSAVGQRGYT
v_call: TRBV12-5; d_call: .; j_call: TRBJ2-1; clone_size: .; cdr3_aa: ASGSGLAKGTYNEQF
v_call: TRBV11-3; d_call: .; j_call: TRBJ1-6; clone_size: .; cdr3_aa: ASSARYRNSPLH
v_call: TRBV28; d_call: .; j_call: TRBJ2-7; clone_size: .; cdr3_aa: ASSSSGLYEQY
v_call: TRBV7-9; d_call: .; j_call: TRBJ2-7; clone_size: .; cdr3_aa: ASSLVLTGNHEQY
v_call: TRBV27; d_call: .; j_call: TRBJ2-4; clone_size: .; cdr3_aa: ASSPLAKNIQY
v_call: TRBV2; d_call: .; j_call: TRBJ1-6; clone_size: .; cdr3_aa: ASNRFNSPLH
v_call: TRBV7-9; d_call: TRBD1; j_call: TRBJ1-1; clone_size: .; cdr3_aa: ASSPTGYTEAF
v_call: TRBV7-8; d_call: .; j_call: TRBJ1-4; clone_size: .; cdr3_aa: ASSSGLSGVEKLF
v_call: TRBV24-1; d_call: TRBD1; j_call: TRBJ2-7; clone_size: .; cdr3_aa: ATSVKGAGSYEQY
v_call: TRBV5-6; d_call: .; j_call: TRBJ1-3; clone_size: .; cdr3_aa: ASSLYGVENTIY
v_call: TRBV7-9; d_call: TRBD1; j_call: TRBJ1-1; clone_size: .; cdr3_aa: ASSPTGVAEAF
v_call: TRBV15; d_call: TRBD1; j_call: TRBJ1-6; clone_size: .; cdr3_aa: ATVDRVSGNSPLH
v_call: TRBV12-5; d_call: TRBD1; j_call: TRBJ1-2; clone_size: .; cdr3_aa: ASGLLRQGVQLYYGYT
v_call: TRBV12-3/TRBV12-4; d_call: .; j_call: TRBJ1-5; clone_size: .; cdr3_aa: ASSLGGDQPQH
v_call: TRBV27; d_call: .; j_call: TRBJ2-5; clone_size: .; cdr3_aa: ASRAGWETQY
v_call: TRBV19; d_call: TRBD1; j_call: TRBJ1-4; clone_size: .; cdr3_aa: ASSNPTGPTNEKLF
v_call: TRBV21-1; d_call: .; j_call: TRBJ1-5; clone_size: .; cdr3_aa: ASPDRGGQPQH
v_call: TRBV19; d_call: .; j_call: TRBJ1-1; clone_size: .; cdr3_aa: ASSIRGAPDNTEAF
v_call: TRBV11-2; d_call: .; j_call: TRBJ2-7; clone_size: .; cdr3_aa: ASSLAFGGGQYEQY
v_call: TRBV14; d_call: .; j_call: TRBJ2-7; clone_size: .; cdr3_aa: ASSQDTGPYEQY
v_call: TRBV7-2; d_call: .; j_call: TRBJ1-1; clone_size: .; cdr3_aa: ASSLFDTEAF
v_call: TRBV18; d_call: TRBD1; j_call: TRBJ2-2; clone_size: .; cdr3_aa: ASSHPDRGLGGELF
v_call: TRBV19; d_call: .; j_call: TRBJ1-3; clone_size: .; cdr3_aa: ASSPDSSGNTIY
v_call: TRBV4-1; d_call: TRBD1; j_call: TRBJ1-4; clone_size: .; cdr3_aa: ASSQTGVAKLF
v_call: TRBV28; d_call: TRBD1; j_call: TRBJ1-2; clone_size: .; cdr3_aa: ASSSPGQGIVYT
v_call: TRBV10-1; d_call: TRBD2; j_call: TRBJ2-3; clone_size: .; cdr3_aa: ASRVDAGGSTDTQY
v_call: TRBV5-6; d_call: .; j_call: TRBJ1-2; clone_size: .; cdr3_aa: ASSFTGNYGYT
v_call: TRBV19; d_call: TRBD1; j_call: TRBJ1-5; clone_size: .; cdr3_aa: ASSIGDRGNQPQH
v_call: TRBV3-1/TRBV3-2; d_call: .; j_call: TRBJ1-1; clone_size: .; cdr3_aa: ASSHGTTLYEAF
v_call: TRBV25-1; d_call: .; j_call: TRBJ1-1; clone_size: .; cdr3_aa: ASSETTPLGVNAEAF